This T cell receptor (beta chain) emerged from a study of blood T cell repertoires in COVID-19. Overall study: There were acute and convalescent COVID-19 samples, and they came from the United States, Italy and Spain.

Authors' methods: Researchers report that nucleated cell counts were estimated from reference gene primer amplification. TCRdb keeps only in-frame clones here, not all; method: immunoSEQ multiplex PCR. The V and J calls and clone size were taken over from that table, and D and trimming were inferred from the DNA. The sample contains around 99,000 clones, approximately 80% of which appear only once. The trim removed 5 bases at V and 5 bases at J, leaving 9 bases unmatched. CDR3 length: 16 amino acids. Germline CDR1 SEHNR, CDR2 FQNEAQ (reference sequence). V gene TRBV7-9 combines with J gene TRBJ1-6; 7 nucleotides match TRBD1. The sequence was collected from a man in his 70s with acute or convalescent COVID-19. What was sequenced was peripheral blood. The CDR3 loop reads CASSDPSGQNNSPLHF. CDR3 DNA: TGTGCCAGCAGCGACCCTTCGGGACAGAATAATTCACCCCTCCACTTT. The full variable domain, in which reference TRBV7-9 and TRBJ1-6 provide the parts outside the CDR3, is DTGVSQNPRHKITKRGQNVTFRCDPISEHNRLYWYRQTLGQGPEFLTYFQNEAQLEKSRLLSDRFSAERPKGSFSTLEIQRTEQGDSAMYLCASSDPSGQNNSPLHFGNGTRLTVT.